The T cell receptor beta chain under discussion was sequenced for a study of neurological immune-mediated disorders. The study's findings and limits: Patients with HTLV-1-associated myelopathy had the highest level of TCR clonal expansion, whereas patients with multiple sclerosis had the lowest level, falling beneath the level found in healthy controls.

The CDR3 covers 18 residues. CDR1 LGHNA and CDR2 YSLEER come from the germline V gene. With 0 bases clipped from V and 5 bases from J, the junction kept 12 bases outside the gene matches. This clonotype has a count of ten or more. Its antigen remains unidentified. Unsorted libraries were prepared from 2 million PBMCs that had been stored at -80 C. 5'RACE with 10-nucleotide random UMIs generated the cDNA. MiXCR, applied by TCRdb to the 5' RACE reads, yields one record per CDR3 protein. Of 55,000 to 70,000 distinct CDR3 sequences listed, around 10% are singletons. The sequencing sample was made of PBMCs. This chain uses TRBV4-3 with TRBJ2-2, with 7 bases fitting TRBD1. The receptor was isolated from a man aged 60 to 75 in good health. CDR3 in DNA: TGCGCCAGCAGCCAAGATTTAGGGTCAGGGGGTGGAACCGGGGAGCTGTTTTTT. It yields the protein CASSQDLGSGGGTGELFF.